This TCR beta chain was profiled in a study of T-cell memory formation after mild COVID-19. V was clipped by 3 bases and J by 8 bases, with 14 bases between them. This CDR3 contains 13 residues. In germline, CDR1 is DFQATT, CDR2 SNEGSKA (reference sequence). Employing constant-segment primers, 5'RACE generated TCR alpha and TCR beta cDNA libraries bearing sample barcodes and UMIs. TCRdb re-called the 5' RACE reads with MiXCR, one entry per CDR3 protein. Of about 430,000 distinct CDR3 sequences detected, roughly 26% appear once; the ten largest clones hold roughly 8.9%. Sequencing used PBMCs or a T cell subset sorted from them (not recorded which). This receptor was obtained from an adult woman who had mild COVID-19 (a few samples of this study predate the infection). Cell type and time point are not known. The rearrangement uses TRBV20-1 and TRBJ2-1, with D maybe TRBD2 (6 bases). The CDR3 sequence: CSASEGASDEQFF. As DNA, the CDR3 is TGCAGTGCTAGTGAGGGAGCTAGCGATGAGCAGTTCTTC.